Presented here are 28 T cell receptor beta chains from one specimen sequenced in a study of response to subunit inactivated influenza vaccine. One entry per CDR3 protein results from TCRdb running MiXCR on the RT-PCR reads. In the table there are under 550,000 distinct CDR3 sequences, approximately 7.6% of which are singletons. This sample comprised PBMCs from blood, obtained roughly 24 months after vaccination. Receptors originate from a man in his fifties or sixties who received an inactivated influenza vaccine.

Concerning this clonotype: One base away lies a much larger clone, so this may be a sequencing read error. The chain carries TRBV12-3 or TRBV12-4 and TRBJ1-1, with unresolved D. The CDR3 runs to 14 residues. Trimming left V 3 bases short and J 6 bases short, with 14 bases between. CDR3 nucleotides: TGTGCCAGCAGTTTGAGGACCCCGGGGTCTGAAGCTTTCTTT. The encoded protein is CASSLRTPGSEAFF.

The V call is TRBV10-1, the J call TRBJ2-1; tentatively, D is TRBD1 or TRBD2 (6 bases each). From germline, CDR1 is WNHNN and CDR2 SYGVQD (reference sequence). V lost 5 bases and J lost 15, with 14 bases in between. This CDR3 has 11 amino acids. The CDR3 spells CASSIRGALFF. In nucleotides, the CDR3 is TGCGCCAGCAGTATTAGGGGGGCACTGTTCTTC.

The chain is built from TRBV5-1 and TRBJ2-3; a possible D gene is TRBD1 (5 bases). The CDR3 has 15 residues. The germline gives CDR1 SGHRS, CDR2 YFSETQ. The ends were cut back, 1 base at V and 4 bases at J, with 13 bases in the middle. Here the CDR3 DNA reads TGCGCCAGCAGCTTGCAGGACAACCGAGCAGATACGCAGTATTTT. Translating gives CASSLQDNRADTQYF.

The chain combines TRBV5-1 with TRBJ2-3, with D perhaps matching TRBD2 (6 bases). The CDR3 has 16 residues. Trimming pared 0 bases from V and 3 bases from J, leaving 14 bases between. The germline gives CDR1 SGHRS, CDR2 YFSETQ. The CDR3 spells CASSLEPVGGTDTQYF. The CDR3 DNA reads TGCGCCAGCAGCTTGGAGCCCGTTGGGGGGACAGATACGCAGTATTTT.

The chain is built from TRBV5-1 and TRBJ2-2; tentative D call: TRBD1 (5 bases). The CDR3 is 15 residues long. Trimming left V 6 bases short and J 0 bases short, with 12 bases between. Germline V gene sequence: CDR1 SGHRS, CDR2 YFSETQ. The DNA for the CDR3 is TGCGCCAGCAAGTGGACAAACACGAACACCGGGGAGCTGTTTTTT. This codes for CASKWTNTNTGELFF.

Remarks on this clonotype: The junction and the germline gene differ at one end; a read error may be behind it. J is TRBJ2-7 and V is TRBV11-2; possible D gene TRBD2, 6 bases. Germline V CDR1 and CDR2: SGHAT, FQNNGV. This CDR3 region has 12 residues. The CDR3 nucleotides read TGTGCCAGCAGCTTAGATACCCCTAGCGCGCACTTC. As protein: CASSLDTPSAHF.

A few counts support this clonotype. The chain has TRBV12-3 or TRBV12-4 and TRBJ2-7; D gene uncertain. The CDR3 runs 12 residues. Trimming removed 6 bases at V and 6 bases at J, with 12 bases between. DNA of the CDR3: TGTGCCAGCAGCCTGTCGGTAGGCGAGCAGTACTTC. Protein sequence: CASSLSVGEQYF.

In this sample, this clonotype turned up a few times. The chain has TRBV12-3 or TRBV12-4 and TRBJ2-3; 8 bases map to TRBD1. This CDR3 is built from 14 residues. V gave up 4 bases and J gave up 4 bases; unmatched junction bases: 4. CDR3 region: CASSYGQGPDTQYF. CDR3 nucleotides: TGTGCCAGCAGTTACGGACAGGGCCCAGATACGCAGTATTTT.

This clonotype was counted only a few times. The rearrangement links TRBV12-3 or TRBV12-4 to TRBJ1-5, with D possibly matching TRBD1 (6 bases). This CDR3 comprises 16 residues. Between the trimmed V and J ends, which lost 3 bases and 4 bases, there was a span of 16 bases. Written as DNA, the CDR3 is TGTGCCAGCAGTTTGCGGGGGCGCGGTGTGAATCAGCCCCAGCATTTT. Protein sequence: CASSLRGRGVNQPQHF.

The V call is TRBV6-1, the J call TRBJ1-6, with 8 bases lining up with TRBD1. The germline gives CDR1 MNHNS, CDR2 SASEGT. This CDR3 is 13 amino acids long. J lost 10 bases, V lost 7 bases, and 6 bases had no gene match. This chain's CDR3 is CASKGTGWSPLHF. The CDR3 DNA is TGTGCCAGCAAGGGGACAGGCTGGTCACCCCTCCACTTT.

This clonotype was recorded many times. This rearrangement joins TRBV5-6 to TRBJ1-1; D unresolved. The CDR3 covers 14 residues. V shed 4 bases and J shed 1 base, with 11 bases lying between them. CDR1 is SGHDT, CDR2 YYEEEE, per germline. This CDR3 reads CASSRWMTNTEAFF. The CDR3 DNA follows: TGTGCCAGCAGCCGATGGATGACGAACACTGAAGCTTTCTTT.

This chain uses TRBV14 with TRBJ2-1; TRBD2 agrees at 13 bases. Germline assignment: CDR1 SGHDN and CDR2 FVKESK. After removal of 6 bases from V and 7 bases from J, the junction contained 6 bases not matched to a gene. This CDR3 has 15 residues. CDR3 amino acids: CASRLAGGPRNEQFF. The CDR3 region has the DNA TGTGCCAGCAGACTAGCGGGAGGGCCGCGGAATGAGCAGTTCTTC.

This rearrangement joins TRBV5-1 to TRBJ2-7; D is uncertain. The CDR3 is 13 residues long. Per germline, CDR1 SGHRS and CDR2 YFSETQ. Trimming removed 0 bases at V and 5 bases at J, with 9 bases between. As DNA, the CDR3 is TGCGCCAGCAGCTTGGAAGCAGAACACGAGCAGTACTTC. Encoded protein: CASSLEAEHEQYF. Combining the CDR3 with reference TRBV5-1 and TRBJ2-7 gives the whole variable domain KAGVTQTPRYLIKTRGQQVTLSCSPISGHRSVSWYQQTPGQGLQFLFEYFSETQRNKGNFPGRFSGRQFSNSRSEMNVSTLELGDSALYLCASSLEAEHEQYFGPGTRLTVT.

This clonotype was recorded at least ten times. This chain joins TRBV25-1 and TRBJ2-1, with 9 bases matching TRBD1. The germline V gene encodes CDR1 MGHDK and CDR2 SYGVNS. The CDR3 sequence is 16 residues long. After removal of 1 base from V and 7 bases from J, the junction contained 8 bases not matched to a gene. The CDR3 loop is CASSELLGQGKNEQFF. In nucleotides, the CDR3 is TGTGCCAGCAGTGAATTATTGGGACAGGGTAAAAATGAGCAGTTCTTC.

CDR3 bases: TGTGCCAGCAGTTTCCCCCCGGGACGAAATAGCAATCAGCCCCAGCATTTT. Amino acids: CASSFPPGRNSNQPQHF. The chain links TRBV6-2 or TRBV6-3 to TRBJ1-5; D might be TRBD1 (5 bases). CDR3 length: 17 amino acids. Germline V CDR1 and CDR2: MNHEY, SVGEGT. V shed 4 bases and J shed 0 bases, with 16 bases lying between them.

For this clonotype: A read error may explain this, as a much larger clone is one base away. This chain links TRBV2 with TRBJ2-1, with 10 bases fitting TRBD1. J was trimmed by 3 bases and V by 7 bases; bases with no gene match: 3. The CDR3 covers 14 residues. The germline V gene encodes CDR1 SNHLY and CDR2 FYNNEI. CDR3 protein: CASTRDRGYNEQFF. CDR3 nucleotides: TGTGCCAGCACCCGGGACAGGGGCTACAATGAGCAGTTCTTC.

The V call is TRBV6-6, the J call TRBJ2-3; D gene uncertain. Germline V gene data show CDR1 as MNHNY and CDR2 as SVGAGI (reference sequence). The CDR3 is 13 residues long. Trimming pared 0 bases from V and 5 bases from J, leaving 6 bases between. The CDR3 sequence is CASSYSRIDTQYF. DNA for the CDR3: TGTGCCAGCAGTTACTCGAGGATAGATACGCAGTATTTT.

The J gene is TRBJ2-3, the V gene TRBV11-2; 8 nucleotides agree with TRBD2. CDR1 and CDR2 (germline): SGHAT, FQNNGV. The V and J ends lost 3 bases and 2 bases, in that order; junction bases with no gene match: 7. The CDR3 has 16 amino acids. The CDR3, as DNA: TGTGCCAGCAGCTTGAGCGTCGGGAGGGCCACAGATACGCAGTATTTT. This codes for CASSLSVGRATDTQYF.

This clonotype was found a few times. CDR3 region: CASSPRQGFSYEQYF. The DNA for the CDR3 is TGTGCCAGCAGCCCACGGCAGGGCTTCTCCTACGAGCAGTACTTC. This chain uses TRBV3-1 with TRBJ2-7, with a tentative D call TRBD1 (5 bases). The CDR3 covers 15 residues. Per the germline V gene, CDR1 is LGHDT and CDR2 is YNNKEL (reference sequence). Trimming left V 4 bases short and J 0 bases short, with 13 bases between.

This clonotype came up a few times. This sequence joins TRBV21-1 and TRBJ2-7; the table's D call, TRBD2, was not checked against the DNA. TRBV21-1 is a listed pseudogene. This CDR3 is built from 16 residues. Written as DNA, the CDR3 is TGTGCCAGCAGCATCCGCTCCCGACATTATACCTACGAGCAGTACTTC. Translated, it gives CASSIRSRHYTYEQYF.

This clonotype was seen many times. V gene TRBV20-1 combines with J gene TRBJ2-1; perhaps TRBD1 as D (6 bases). The germline gives CDR1 DFQATT, CDR2 SNEGSKA (reference sequence). Trimming stripped 4 bases from V and 9 bases from J, with 19 bases between. This CDR3 comprises 14 residues. CDR3 residues: CSAKTGLESVEQFF. The CDR3, as DNA: TGCAGTGCTAAAACAGGGTTGGAGTCGGTTGAGCAGTTCTTC.

V gene TRBV25-1 combines with J gene TRBJ2-5, with D possibly matching TRBD1 (6 bases). The CDR3 has 13 residues. Germline CDR1 reads MGHDK; CDR2 reads SYGVNS. V shed 6 bases and J shed 5 bases, with 13 bases lying between them. DNA for the CDR3: TGTGCCAGCAGAGGACAGAATTCGGAGACCCAGTACTTC. It specifies CASRGQNSETQYF.

The chain couples TRBV2 to TRBJ2-5; D perhaps matches TRBD2 (6 bases). The CDR3 consists of 17 residues. Germline assignment: CDR1 SNHLY and CDR2 FYNNEI. The V and J ends lost 6 bases and 0 bases respectively, with 20 bases between them. The CDR3 DNA follows: TGTGCCAGCAGCCCACCCCCCCTAGCGAAACACCAAGAGACCCAGTACTTC. Protein product: CASSPPPLAKHQETQYF.

V gene TRBV29-1 combines with J gene TRBJ1-1; D is unresolved. The CDR3 covers 13 residues. Per germline, CDR1 SQVTM and CDR2 ANQGSEA. With 4 bases removed from V and 0 bases from J, the gap between germline ends came to 9 bases. As DNA, the CDR3 is TGCAGCGTTGGGAGAACCATGAACACTGAAGCTTTCTTT. Residues: CSVGRTMNTEAFF.

This clonotype occurred a few times. This may arise from a read error, as a much more abundant clone is one base away. The rearrangement uses TRBV18 and TRBJ1-5; D possibly corresponds to TRBD1 (5 bases). From germline, CDR1 is KGHSH and CDR2 LQKENI. This CDR3 is built from 14 residues. Deletions cut 5 bases from V and 11 bases from J, with 19 bases between. The CDR3 region is CASSIEGRGETQHF. In nucleotides, the CDR3 is TGTGCCAGCTCAATAGAGGGGCGCGGAGAGACCCAGCATTTT.

The sample holds many counts of this clonotype. The V gene is TRBV4-3, the J gene TRBJ2-1, with 7 bases fitting TRBD1. From germline, CDR1 is LGHNA and CDR2 YSLEER. The junction had 9 bases not matched to a gene; V was cut back by 2 bases and J by 8 bases. This CDR3 is built from 15 residues. The CDR3 protein is CASSQQRQGWYEQFF. CDR3 in DNA: TGCGCCAGCAGCCAACAGAGACAGGGATGGTATGAGCAGTTCTTC.

This clonotype has a handful of counts. The chain is built from TRBV29-1 and TRBJ2-7; D is unclear. The CDR3 runs 13 residues. V was pared by 4 bases and J by 0 bases, with 10 bases between. Germline lookup yields CDR1 SQVTM and CDR2 ANQGSEA. The CDR3 reads CSVVKYSSYEQYF. CDR3 coding DNA: TGCAGCGTTGTGAAATATTCCTCCTACGAGCAGTACTTC.

This sequence joins TRBV6-1 and TRBJ2-3, with D perhaps matching TRBD1 (6 bases). The CDR3 length is 15 residues. The germline gives CDR1 MNHNS, CDR2 SASEGT. V lost 4 bases, J lost 4 bases, and 15 bases lay in between. The CDR3 is CASSALGGNADTQYF. The CDR3 DNA is TGTGCCAGCAGTGCCCTAGGGGGTAACGCAGATACGCAGTATTTT.